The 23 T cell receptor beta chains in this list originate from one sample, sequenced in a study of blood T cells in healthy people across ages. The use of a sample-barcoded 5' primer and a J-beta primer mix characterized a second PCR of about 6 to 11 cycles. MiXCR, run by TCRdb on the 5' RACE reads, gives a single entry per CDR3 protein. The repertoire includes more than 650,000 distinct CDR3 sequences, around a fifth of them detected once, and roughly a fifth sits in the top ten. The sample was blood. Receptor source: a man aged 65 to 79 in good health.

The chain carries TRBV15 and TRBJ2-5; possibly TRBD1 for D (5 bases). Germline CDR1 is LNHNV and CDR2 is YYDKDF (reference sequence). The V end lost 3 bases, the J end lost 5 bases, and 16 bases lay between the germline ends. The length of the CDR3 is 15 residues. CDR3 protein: CATSRNEGARETQYF. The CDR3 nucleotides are TGTGCCACCAGCAGGAACGAAGGGGCGAGGGAGACCCAGTACTTC.

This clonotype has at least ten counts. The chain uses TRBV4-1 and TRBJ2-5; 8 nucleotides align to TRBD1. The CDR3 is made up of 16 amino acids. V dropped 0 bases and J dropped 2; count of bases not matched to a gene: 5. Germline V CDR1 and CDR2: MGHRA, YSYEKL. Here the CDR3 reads CASSQDYGTGQETQYF. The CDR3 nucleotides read TGCGCCAGCAGCCAAGATTACGGGACAGGACAAGAGACCCAGTACTTC.

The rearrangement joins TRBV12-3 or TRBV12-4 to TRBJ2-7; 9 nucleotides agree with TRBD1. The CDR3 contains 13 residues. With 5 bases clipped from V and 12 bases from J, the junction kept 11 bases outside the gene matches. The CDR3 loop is CASSPKVETGGYF. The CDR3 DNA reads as TGTGCCAGCAGTCCCAAGGTGGAGACAGGGGGGTACTTC.

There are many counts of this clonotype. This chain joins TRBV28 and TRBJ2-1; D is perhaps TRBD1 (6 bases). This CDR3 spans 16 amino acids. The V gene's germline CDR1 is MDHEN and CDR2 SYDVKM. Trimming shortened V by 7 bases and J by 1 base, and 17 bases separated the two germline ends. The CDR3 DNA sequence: TGTGCCAGCACCCCCTTGGGGGCGAGGTCCTACAATGAGCAGTTCTTC. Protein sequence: CASTPLGARSYNEQFF.

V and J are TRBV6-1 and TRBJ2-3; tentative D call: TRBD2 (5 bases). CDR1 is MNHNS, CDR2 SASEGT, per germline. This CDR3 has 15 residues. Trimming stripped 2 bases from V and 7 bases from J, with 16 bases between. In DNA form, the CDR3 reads TGTGCCAGCAGTGAAAACCGGGGAGTCATGTATACGCAGTATTTT. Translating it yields CASSENRGVMYTQYF.

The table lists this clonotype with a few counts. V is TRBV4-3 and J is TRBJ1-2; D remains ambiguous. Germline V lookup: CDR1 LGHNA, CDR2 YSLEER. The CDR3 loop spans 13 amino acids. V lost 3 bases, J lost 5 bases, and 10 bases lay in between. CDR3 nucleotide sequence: TGCGCCAGCAGCCATGGCGGATCTTATGGCTACACCTTC. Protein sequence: CASSHGGSYGYTF.

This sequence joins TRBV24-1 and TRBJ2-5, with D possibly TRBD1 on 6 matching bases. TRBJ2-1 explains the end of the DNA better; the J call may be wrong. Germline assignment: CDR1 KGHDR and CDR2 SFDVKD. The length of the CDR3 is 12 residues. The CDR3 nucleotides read TGTGCCACCAGTGGCAGGGGATATGAGCAGTTCTTC. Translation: CATSGRGYEQFF.

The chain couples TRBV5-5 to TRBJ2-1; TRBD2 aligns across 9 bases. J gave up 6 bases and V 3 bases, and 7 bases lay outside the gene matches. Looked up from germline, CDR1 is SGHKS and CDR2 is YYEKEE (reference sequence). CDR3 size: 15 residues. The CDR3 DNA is TGTGCCAGCAGCTCAATAGCGGGAGTCCCCAATGAGCAGTTCTTC. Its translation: CASSSIAGVPNEQFF.

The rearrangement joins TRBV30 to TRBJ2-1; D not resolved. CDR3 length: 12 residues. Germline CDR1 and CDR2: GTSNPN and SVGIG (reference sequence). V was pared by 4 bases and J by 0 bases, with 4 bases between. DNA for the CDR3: TGTGCCTGGACAGCCTCCTACAATGAGCAGTTCTTC. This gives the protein CAWTASYNEQFF.

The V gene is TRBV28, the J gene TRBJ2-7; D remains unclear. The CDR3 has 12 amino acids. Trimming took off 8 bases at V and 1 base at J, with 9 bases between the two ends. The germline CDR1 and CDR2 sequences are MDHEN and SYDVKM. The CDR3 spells CASGPQSYEQYF. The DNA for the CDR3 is TGTGCCAGCGGCCCCCAATCCTACGAGCAGTACTTC.

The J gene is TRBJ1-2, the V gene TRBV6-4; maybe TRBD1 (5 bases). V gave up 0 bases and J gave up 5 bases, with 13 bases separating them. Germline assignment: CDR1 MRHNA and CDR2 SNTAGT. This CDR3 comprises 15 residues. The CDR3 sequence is CASSDSPQALYGYTF. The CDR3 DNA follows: TGTGCCAGCAGTGACTCCCCACAGGCCCTTTATGGCTACACCTTC.

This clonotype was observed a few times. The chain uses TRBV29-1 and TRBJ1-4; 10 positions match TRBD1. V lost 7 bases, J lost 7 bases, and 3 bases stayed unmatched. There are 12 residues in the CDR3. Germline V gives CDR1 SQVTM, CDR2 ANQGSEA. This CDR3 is CSAGTGVEKLFF. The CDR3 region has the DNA TGCAGCGCTGGGACAGGGGTTGAAAAACTGTTTTTT.

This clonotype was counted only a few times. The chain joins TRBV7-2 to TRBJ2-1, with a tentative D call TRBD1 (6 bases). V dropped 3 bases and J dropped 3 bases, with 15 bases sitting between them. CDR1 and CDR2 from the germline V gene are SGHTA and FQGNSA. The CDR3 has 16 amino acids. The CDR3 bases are TGTGCCAGCAGCTTGCCGAGGCAGGGGATCTACAATGAGCAGTTCTTC. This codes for CASSLPRQGIYNEQFF.

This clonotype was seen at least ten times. In nucleotides, the CDR3 is TGCAGTGCGGCGGGACAGGGCTACAATGAGCAGTTCTTC. It codes for CSAAGQGYNEQFF. The chain combines TRBV20-1 with TRBJ2-1; TRBD1 matches 9 bases. The CDR3 length is 13 residues. Germline CDR1 is DFQATT and CDR2 is SNEGSKA (reference sequence). Losses at the gene ends were 6 bases for V and 3 bases for J; bases not matched to a gene: 3.

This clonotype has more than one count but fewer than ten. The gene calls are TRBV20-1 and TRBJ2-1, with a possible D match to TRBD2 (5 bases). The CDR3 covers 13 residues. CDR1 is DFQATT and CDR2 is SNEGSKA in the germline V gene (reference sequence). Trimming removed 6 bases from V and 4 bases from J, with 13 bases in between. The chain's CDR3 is CSADQTMYNEQFF. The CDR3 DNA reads TGCAGTGCGGATCAGACTATGTACAATGAGCAGTTCTTC.

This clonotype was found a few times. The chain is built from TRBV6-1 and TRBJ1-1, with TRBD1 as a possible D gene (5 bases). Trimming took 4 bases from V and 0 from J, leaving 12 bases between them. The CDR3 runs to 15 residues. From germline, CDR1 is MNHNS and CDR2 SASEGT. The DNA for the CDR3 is TGTGCCAGCAGTGTAGAGGGGACTATGAACACTGAAGCTTTCTTT. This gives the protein CASSVEGTMNTEAFF.

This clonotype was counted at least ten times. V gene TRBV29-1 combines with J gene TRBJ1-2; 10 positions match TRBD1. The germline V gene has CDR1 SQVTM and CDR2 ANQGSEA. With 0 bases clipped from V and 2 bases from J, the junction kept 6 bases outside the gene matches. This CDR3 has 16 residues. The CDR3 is CSVEDPTGGSNYGYTF. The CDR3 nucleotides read TGCAGCGTTGAAGACCCGACAGGGGGCTCCAACTATGGCTACACCTTC.

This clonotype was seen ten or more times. The CDR3 DNA follows: TGTGCCACCAGGGGGGGGGTGATTGGAAATGAGCAGTTCTTC. Residues: CATRGGVIGNEQFF. The chain recombines TRBV24-1 with TRBJ2-1; 7 nucleotides agree with TRBD2. CDR3 length: 14 amino acids. The junction had 9 bases not matched to a gene; V was cut back by 7 bases and J by 7 bases. Germline CDR1 KGHDR, CDR2 SFDVKD.

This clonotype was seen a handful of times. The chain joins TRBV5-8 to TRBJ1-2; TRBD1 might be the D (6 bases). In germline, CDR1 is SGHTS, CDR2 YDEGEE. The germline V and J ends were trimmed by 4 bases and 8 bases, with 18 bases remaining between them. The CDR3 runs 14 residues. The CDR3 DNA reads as TGTGCCAGCAGCGCGGGGAACACAGGGCTCGGCTACACCTTC. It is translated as CASSAGNTGLGYTF.

CDR3 sequence reads: CASSLVGEDTEAFF. In nucleotides, the CDR3 is TGCGCCAGCAGCTTGGTGGGGGAGGACACTGAAGCTTTCTTT. J is TRBJ1-1 and V is TRBV5-1, with TRBD1 as a possible D gene (5 bases). V lost 0 bases and J 3 bases, leaving 9 bases between the germline ends. Germline V lookup: CDR1 SGHRS, CDR2 YFSETQ. This CDR3 has 14 amino acids. Complete variable domain (other parts from reference TRBV5-1 and TRBJ1-1): KAGVTQTPRYLIKTRGQQVTLSCSPISGHRSVSWYQQTPGQGLQFLFEYFSETQRNKGNFPGRFSGRQFSNSRSEMNVSTLELGDSALYLCASSLVGEDTEAFFGQGTRLTVV.

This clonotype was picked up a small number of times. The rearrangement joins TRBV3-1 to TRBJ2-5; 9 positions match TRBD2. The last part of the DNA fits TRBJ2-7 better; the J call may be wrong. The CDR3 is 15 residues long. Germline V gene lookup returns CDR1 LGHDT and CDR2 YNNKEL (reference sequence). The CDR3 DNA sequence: TGTGCCAGCAGCCAAGGACTAGCGGTAAACTACGAGCAGTACGTC. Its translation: CASSQGLAVNYEQYV.

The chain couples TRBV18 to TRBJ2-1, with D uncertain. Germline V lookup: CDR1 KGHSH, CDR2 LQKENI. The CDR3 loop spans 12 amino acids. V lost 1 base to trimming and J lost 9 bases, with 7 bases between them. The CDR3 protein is CASSPRYSEQFF. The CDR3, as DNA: TGTGCCAGCTCACCACGATATTCTGAGCAGTTCTTC.

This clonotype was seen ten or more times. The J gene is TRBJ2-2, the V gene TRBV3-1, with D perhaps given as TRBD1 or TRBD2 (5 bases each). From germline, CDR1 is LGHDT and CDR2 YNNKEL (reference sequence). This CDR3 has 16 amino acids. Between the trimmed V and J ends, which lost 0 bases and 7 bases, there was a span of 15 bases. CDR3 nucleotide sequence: TGTGCCAGCAGCCAAGATTTCAAGGGGAGCGTCGGGGAGCTGTTTTTT. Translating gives CASSQDFKGSVGELFF.